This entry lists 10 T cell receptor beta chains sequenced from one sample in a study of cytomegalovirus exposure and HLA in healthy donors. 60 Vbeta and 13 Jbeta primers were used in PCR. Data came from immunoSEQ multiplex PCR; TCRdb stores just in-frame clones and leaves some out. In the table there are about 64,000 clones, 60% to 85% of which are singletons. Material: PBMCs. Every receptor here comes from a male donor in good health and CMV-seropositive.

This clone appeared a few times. For the CDR3, the DNA is TGCGCCAGCAGCTTGGGGACAGGGCTTATAGGTGCTAATGAAAAACTGTTTTTT. Encoded protein: CASSLGTGLIGANEKLFF. The gene calls are TRBV5-1 and TRBJ1-4; 8 bases are shared with TRBD1. The germline CDR1 and CDR2 sequences are SGHRS and YFSETQ. The CDR3 sequence is 18 residues long. With 0 bases clipped from V and 3 bases from J, the junction kept 10 bases outside the gene matches.

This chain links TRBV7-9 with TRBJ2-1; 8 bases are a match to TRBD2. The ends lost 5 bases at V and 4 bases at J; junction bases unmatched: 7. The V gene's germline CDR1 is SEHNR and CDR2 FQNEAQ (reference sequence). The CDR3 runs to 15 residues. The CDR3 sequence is CASSLGGAFYNEQFF. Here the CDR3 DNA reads TGTGCCAGCAGCCTCGGGGGGGCCTTTTACAATGAGCAGTTCTTC.

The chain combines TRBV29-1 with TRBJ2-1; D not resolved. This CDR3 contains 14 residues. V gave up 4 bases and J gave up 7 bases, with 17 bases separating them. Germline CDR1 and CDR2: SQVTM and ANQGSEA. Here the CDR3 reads CSVVGGGRWNEQFF. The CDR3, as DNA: TGCAGCGTTGTTGGCGGTGGTCGTTGGAATGAGCAGTTCTTC.

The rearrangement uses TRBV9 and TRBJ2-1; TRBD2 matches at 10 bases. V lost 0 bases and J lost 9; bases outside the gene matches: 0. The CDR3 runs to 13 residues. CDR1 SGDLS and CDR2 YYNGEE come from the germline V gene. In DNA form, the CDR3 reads TGTGCCAGCAGCGTAGGACTAGCGGGTGAGCAGTTCTTC. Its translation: CASSVGLAGEQFF.

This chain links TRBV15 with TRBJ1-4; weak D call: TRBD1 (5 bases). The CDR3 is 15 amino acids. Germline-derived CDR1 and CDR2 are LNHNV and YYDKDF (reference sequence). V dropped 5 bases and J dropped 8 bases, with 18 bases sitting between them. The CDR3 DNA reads TGTGCCACCAGCGTCTTTGGCAGGGTCGAGGAAAAACTGTTTTTT. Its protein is CATSVFGRVEEKLFF.

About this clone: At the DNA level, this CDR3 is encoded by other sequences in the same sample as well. In DNA form, the CDR3 reads TGTGCCAGCAGCTTGGACCGACAATCACCCCTCCACTTT. Its translation: CASSLDRQSPLHF. V gene TRBV5-6 combines with J gene TRBJ1-6; D uncertain. The CDR3 covers 13 residues. Germline V gives CDR1 SGHDT, CDR2 YYEEEE. Deletions cut 0 bases from V and 10 bases from J, with 8 bases between.

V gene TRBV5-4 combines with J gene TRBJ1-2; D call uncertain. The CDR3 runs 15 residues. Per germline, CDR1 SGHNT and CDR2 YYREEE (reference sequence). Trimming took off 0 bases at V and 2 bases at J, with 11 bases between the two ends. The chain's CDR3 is CASSLAFQSNYGYTF. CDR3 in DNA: TGTGCCAGCAGCTTGGCGTTTCAAAGCAACTATGGCTACACCTTC.

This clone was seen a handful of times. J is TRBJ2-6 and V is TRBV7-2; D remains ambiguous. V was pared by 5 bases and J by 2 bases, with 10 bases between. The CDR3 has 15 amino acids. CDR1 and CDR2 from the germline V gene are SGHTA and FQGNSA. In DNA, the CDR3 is TGTGCCAGCAGCCCCCGGGTCGCTGGGGCCAACGTCCTGACTTTC. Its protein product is CASSPRVAGANVLTF.

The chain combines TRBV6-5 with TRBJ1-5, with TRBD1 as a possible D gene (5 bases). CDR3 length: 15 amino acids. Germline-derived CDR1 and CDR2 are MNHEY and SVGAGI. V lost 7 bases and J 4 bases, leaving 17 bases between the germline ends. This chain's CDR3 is CASMKLQGSNQPQHF. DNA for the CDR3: TGTGCCAGCATGAAGCTCCAGGGTAGTAATCAGCCCCAGCATTTT.

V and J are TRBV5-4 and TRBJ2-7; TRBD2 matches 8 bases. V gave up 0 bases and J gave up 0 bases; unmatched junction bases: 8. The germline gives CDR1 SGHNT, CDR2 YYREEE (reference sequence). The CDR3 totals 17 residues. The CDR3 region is CASSLGRGGGSSYEQYF. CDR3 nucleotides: TGTGCCAGCAGCTTGGGCAGAGGCGGGGGGAGCTCCTACGAGCAGTACTTC.